These 4 T cell receptor beta chains came from one sample sequenced in a study of spatial heterogeneity in lung cancer. The time point here: blood at routine non-recurrence follow-up after resection. No cells were sorted before sequencing. The whole RNA sequenced was extracted from tumor, nontumor lung or frozen PBMC. MiXCR, applied by TCRdb to the 5' RACE reads, yields one record per CDR3 protein. Here the sample spans 20,000 to 30,000 distinct CDR3 sequences, roughly 5.5% being singletons. The source material was PBMCs, sampled at follow-up. Receptors were obtained from a male donor with early-stage non-small cell lung cancer.

This clonotype was observed many times. V and J are TRBV12-3 or TRBV12-4 and TRBJ1-2; no clear D. Trimming removed 4 bases from V and 5 bases from J, with 11 bases in between. The CDR3 runs to 13 residues. Written as DNA, the CDR3 is TGTGCCAGCAGTTCCCGGACTCTTTATGGCTACACCTTC. As protein: CASSSRTLYGYTF.

This clonotype was detected many times. The chain links TRBV27 to TRBJ2-1; D remains unclear. V was cut by 3 bases and J by 1 base, with 10 bases left in between. The CDR3 has 15 residues. Germline values: CDR1 MNHEY, CDR2 SMNVEV (reference sequence). The DNA for the CDR3 is TGTGCCAGCAGTTTGAGGACCCTATCCTACAATGAGCAGTTCTTC. It codes for CASSLRTLSYNEQFF.

This clonotype was seen only a few times. The V and J genes are TRBV7-8 and TRBJ2-1, with TRBD1 matching over 8 bases. Losses at the gene ends were 1 base for V and 7 bases for J; bases not matched to a gene: 6. CDR1 is SGHVS, CDR2 FQNEAQ, per germline. The CDR3 spans 15 residues. The CDR3 DNA reads as TGTGCCAGCAGCTTAGGGGCAGGGGGCGGGAATGAGCAGTTCTTC. Protein: CASSLGAGGGNEQFF.

This clonotype was recorded at least ten times. V is TRBV19 and J is TRBJ1-5, with a possible D match to TRBD1 (6 bases). The CDR3 contains 14 residues. Between the trimmed V and J ends, which lost 3 bases and 9 bases, there was a span of 15 bases. CDR1 is LNHDA, CDR2 SQIVND, per germline (reference sequence). CDR3 sequence reads: CASSMMTGSGPQHF. CDR3 in DNA: TGTGCCAGTAGTATGATGACAGGTTCAGGGCCCCAGCATTTT. Variable domain in full (rest from reference TRBV19 and TRBJ1-5): DGGITQSPKYLFRKEGQNVTLSCEQNLNHDAMYWYRQDPGQGLRLIYYSQIVNDFQKGDIAEGYSVSREKKESFPLTVTSAQKNPTAFYLCASSMMTGSGPQHFGDGTRLSIL.